Below, 17 T cell receptor beta chains from the same sample are listed, as sequenced in a study of T cell repertoires in cytomegalovirus infection. TCRdb reprocessed the reads with MiXCR, giving one entry per CDR3 protein. The sample holds approximately 500,000 distinct CDR3 sequences, more than 20% seen once. The material sequenced was PBMCs. The origin of the receptors is a human donor in good health (CMV status not recorded). Some clones in this sample may be carry-over from other donors' samples.

The chain links TRBV14 to TRBJ1-5; possibly TRBD1 for D (6 bases). CDR3 size: 13 residues. CDR1 is SGHDN, CDR2 FVKESK, per germline. Deletions cut 11 bases from V and 1 base from J, with 12 bases between. The CDR3 DNA reads TGTGCCGACTGCAGGGGAAGCAATCAGCCCCAGCATTTT. It encodes CADCRGSNQPQHF. The variable domain in full, completed from reference TRBV14 and TRBJ1-5, reads EAGVTQFPSHSVIEKGQTVTLRCDPISGHDNLYWYRRVMGKEIKFLLHFVKESKQDESGMPNNRFLAERTGGTYSTLKVQPAELEDSGVYFCADCRGSNQPQHFGDGTRLSIL.

V gene TRBV7-6 combines with J gene TRBJ2-2; 9 bases match TRBD1. CDR1 is SGHVS, CDR2 FNYEAQ, per germline. With 6 bases clipped from V and 0 bases from J, the junction kept 11 bases outside the gene matches. This CDR3 is built from 18 residues. The CDR3 sequence is CASRGGTGTIPNTGELFF. The DNA for the CDR3 is TGTGCCAGCAGAGGCGGGACAGGGACCATTCCGAACACCGGGGAGCTGTTTTTT.

This clonotype was recorded at least ten times. This chain connects TRBV7-2 to TRBJ2-4; possibly TRBD1 for D (6 bases). Looked up from germline, CDR1 is SGHTA and CDR2 is FQGNSA. CDR3 length: 20 residues. The V and J ends lost 1 base and 1 base respectively, with 23 bases between them. The chain's CDR3 is CASSLEAVLWGQSAKNIQYF. The CDR3 nucleotides read TGTGCCAGCAGCTTAGAGGCGGTCCTTTGGGGACAAAGCGCCAAAAACATTCAGTACTTC.

There are a few counts of this clonotype. The rearrangement joins TRBV7-2 to TRBJ1-2; D is ambiguous. This CDR3 spans 14 amino acids. Trimming took off 5 bases at V and 4 bases at J, with 14 bases between the two ends. CDR1 is SGHTA, CDR2 FQGNSA, per germline. The CDR3 nucleotides read TGTGCCAGCAGCCAGATTGGGGTCGGCTATGGCTACACCTTC. Translation gives CASSQIGVGYGYTF.

This clonotype was found a few times. The chain is built from TRBV7-2 and TRBJ1-6, with D hard to call. The V end lost 4 bases, the J end lost 4 bases, and 14 bases lay between the germline ends. CDR1 is SGHTA and CDR2 is FQGNSA in the germline V gene. The CDR3 spans 16 residues. CDR3 residues: CASSSRPGGYNSPLHF. CDR3 DNA: TGTGCCAGCAGCTCGAGACCTGGCGGGTATAATTCACCCCTCCACTTT.

In this sample, this clonotype turned up a few times. V is TRBV6-6 and J is TRBJ2-5; a weak D match, TRBD1 (6 bases). Germline-derived CDR1 and CDR2 are MNHNY and SVGAGI (reference sequence). Trimming removed 8 bases at V and 4 bases at J, with 14 bases between. The CDR3 has 13 amino acids. CDR3 in amino acids: CASQTGQRETQYF. For the CDR3, the DNA is TGTGCCAGCCAAACAGGGCAGCGAGAGACCCAGTACTTC.

Comments on this clonotype: At one end the junction does not follow the germline gene, possibly because of a read error. The chain is built from TRBV11-2 and TRBJ2-2; D is uncertain. Germline V gene data show CDR1 as SGHAT and CDR2 as FQNNGV. The CDR3 is 13 residues long. The CDR3 spells CASSLENAGELFF. CDR3 sequence (DNA): TGTGCCAGCAGCTTAGAGAACGCCGGGGAGCTGTTTTTT.

This chain connects TRBV6-2 or TRBV6-3 to TRBJ2-2, with D perhaps matching TRBD1 (6 bases). CDR1 MNHEY and CDR2 SVGEGT come from the germline V gene. The CDR3 consists of 15 residues. V shed 7 bases and J shed 3 bases, with 15 bases lying between them. The CDR3 coding sequence is TGTGCCAGCACCCTCCTGGGGGCTGACACCGGGGAGCTGTTTTTT. Translating gives CASTLLGADTGELFF.

The rearrangement joins TRBV11-3 to TRBJ2-1; D assignment may be TRBD1 or TRBD2 (5 bases each). Germline V gene lookup returns CDR1 SGHNT and CDR2 YENEEA. CDR3 length: 17 amino acids. V was cut by 1 base and J by 7 bases, with 20 bases left in between. The CDR3 DNA reads TGTGCCAGCAGCTTAGTCCTGGGACGGCCCCAGAAGAATGAGCAGTTCTTC. Its translation is CASSLVLGRPQKNEQFF.

The chain recombines TRBV28 with TRBJ2-1; TRBD1 matches at 8 bases. Germline CDR1 reads MDHEN; CDR2 reads SYDVKM. V lost 4 bases, J lost 7 bases, and 21 bases stayed unmatched. This CDR3 contains 19 residues. The DNA of the CDR3 is TGTGCCAGCAGTTCGAGTCTAAGGACAGGGAGTGTGATTGGGAATGAGCAGTTCTTC. Its translation: CASSSSLRTGSVIGNEQFF. Full variable domain (missing parts from reference TRBV28 and TRBJ2-1): DVKVTQSSRYLVKRTGEKVFLECVQDMDHENMFWYRQDPGLGLRLIYFSYDVKMKEKGDIPEGYSVSREKKERFSLILESASTNQTSMYLCASSSSLRTGSVIGNEQFFGPGTRLTVL.

The CDR3 nucleotides read TGTGCCAGCAGTGGGACCCTCCAAGAGACCCAGTACTTC. This gives the protein CASSGTLQETQYF. This chain links TRBV6-2 or TRBV6-3 with TRBJ2-5; D might be TRBD1 or TRBD2, each matching 5 bases. V was clipped by 5 bases and J by 1 base, with 8 bases between them. This CDR3 spans 13 amino acids. The germline V gene has CDR1 MNHEY and CDR2 SVGEGT.

This chain connects TRBV29-1 to TRBJ1-1; D gene unclear. CDR3 length: 15 amino acids. V was shortened by 2 bases and J by 0 bases, with 13 bases between the two germline ends. Germline CDR1 SQVTM, CDR2 ANQGSEA. The CDR3 DNA sequence: TGCAGCGTTGAAAGGGCAACCATTATGAACACTGAAGCTTTCTTT. Amino acids: CSVERATIMNTEAFF. The full variable domain, rest sourced from reference TRBV29-1 and TRBJ1-1, is SAVISQKPSRDICQRGTSLTIQCQVDSQVTMMFWYRQQPGQSLTLIATANQGSEATYESGFVIDKFPISRPNLTFSTLTVSNMSPEDSSIYLCSVERATIMNTEAFFGQGTRLTVV.

There are a few counts of this clonotype. J is TRBJ2-3 and V is TRBV28; 8 nucleotides align to TRBD1. Germline CDR1 and CDR2: MDHEN and SYDVKM. The CDR3 totals 15 residues. V lost 4 bases to trimming and J lost 2 bases; unmatched junction nucleotides: 5. CDR3 bases: TGTGCCAGCAGTTCCCGGGACAGGCACACAGATACGCAGTATTTT. Residues: CASSSRDRHTDTQYF.

The CDR3 DNA follows: TGTGCCAGCAGCGGGGGGACTAGCGGGATGAACACCGGGGAGCTGTTTTTT. Its protein is CASSGGTSGMNTGELFF. This chain joins TRBV7-9 and TRBJ2-2; 13 bases match TRBD2. There are 17 residues in the CDR3. The junction had 4 bases not matched to a gene; V was cut back by 5 bases and J by 1 base. Germline lookup yields CDR1 SEHNR and CDR2 FQNEAQ (reference sequence).

This clonotype was seen only a few times. The J gene is TRBJ2-4, the V gene TRBV6-1, with TRBD1 as a possible D gene (8 bases). The CDR3 totals 16 residues. V was shortened by 2 bases and J by 4 bases, with 15 bases between the two germline ends. CDR1 is MNHNS and CDR2 is SASEGT in the germline V gene. This CDR3 reads CASSELNRGGKNIQYF. The CDR3 DNA follows: TGTGCCAGCAGTGAACTAAACAGGGGGGGGAAAAACATTCAGTACTTC.

The chain has TRBV20-1 and TRBJ2-1; 13 bases map to TRBD2. In germline, CDR1 is DFQATT, CDR2 SNEGSKA (reference sequence). The length of the CDR3 is 14 residues. The V and J ends lost 5 bases and 8 bases, in that order; junction bases with no gene match: 6. CDR3 coding DNA: TGCAGTGCTCCTGGACTAGCGGGAGACGATGAGCAGTTCTTC. Amino acids: CSAPGLAGDDEQFF.

In this sample, this clonotype turned up a few times. J is TRBJ2-1 and V is TRBV4-1; 8 nucleotides match TRBD2. The germline gives CDR1 MGHRA, CDR2 YSYEKL. V was pared by 1 base and J by 2 bases, with 1 base of the junction left unmatched. The CDR3 is made up of 15 amino acids. The CDR3 spells CASSQVGLAYNEQFF. In DNA, the CDR3 is TGCGCCAGCAGCCAAGTGGGACTAGCCTACAATGAGCAGTTCTTC.